A selection of T cell receptor beta chains follows, all from one sample in a study of blood T cell repertoires in COVID-19. Assay used: immunoSEQ multiplex PCR; TCRdb lists only in-frame clones, some missing. The sample lists over 75,000 clones, 65% to 80% occurring once. Sequences were obtained from peripheral blood. These receptors originate from a man in his 70s with acute or convalescent COVID-19. CDR3s include the opening cysteine and the closing phenylalanine or tryptophan. The D gene is left open where the match is weak. The size field is filled for only some rows; it gives once, few, many or a size class.

j_gene | v_gene | abundance | d_gene | CDR3nt | CDR3aa
TRBJ1-2 | TRBV10-3 | NA | TRBD1 | TGTGCCATCAGGGAGACAGGGCAGGGGGCCTATGGCTACACCTTC | CAIRETGQGAYGYTF
TRBJ2-3 | TRBV10-3 | NA | TRBD2 | TGTGCCATCAGTGAGGGTCTAGCGGGGAAATCTAGCACAGATACGCAGTATTTT | CAISEGLAGKSSTDTQYF
TRBJ1-4 | TRBV28 | NA | TRBD1 | TGTGCCAGCAGTGGGACAGGGGTGGGTAATGAAAAACTGTTTTTT | CASSGTGVGNEKLFF
TRBJ2-1 | TRBV11-3 | few | NA | TGTGCCAGCAGCTCGAGGGAAGCAGGCTCCTACAATGAGCAGTTCTTC | CASSSREAGSYNEQFF
TRBJ2-3 | TRBV3-1/TRBV3-2 | NA | NA | TGTGCCAGCAACTCCGTAGGGGGGGCCCTGGTGTTCGCAGATACGCAGTATTTT | CASNSVGGALVFADTQYF
TRBJ2-7 | TRBV6-5 | NA | TRBD1 | TGTGCCAGCAGTAGACCCGGGACAGGCACCTACGAGCAGTACTTC | CASSRPGTGTYEQYF
TRBJ2-5 | TRBV24-1 | NA | NA | TGTGCCACCAGCCCCGGCCAAGAGACCCAGTACTTC | CATSPGQETQYF
TRBJ2-1 | TRBV19 | NA | NA | TGTGCCAGTAGTATAGGGAGGCGGTCCGCGGGAATGAAACCTTACAATGAGCAGTTCTTC | CASSIGRRSAGMKPYNEQFF
TRBJ1-3 | TRBV18 | NA | NA | TGTGCCAGCTCACCACGAGGCTCCATCTCTGGAAACACCATATATTTT | CASSPRGSISGNTIYF
TRBJ1-1 | TRBV5-5 | NA | NA | TGTGCCAGCAGCTTCACCCCGGGCACTGAAGCTTTCTTT | CASSFTPGTEAFF
TRBJ1-6 | TRBV25-1 | NA | NA | TGTGCCAGCAGCGACCCCAGGGTATCGCGTTCACCCCTCCACTTT | CASSDPRVSRSPLHF
TRBJ2-5 | TRBV10-3 | NA | TRBD2 | TGTGCCATCAGCACCGGACTAGCGGGGGGCCTAGAGACCCAGTACTTC | CAISTGLAGGLETQYF
TRBJ2-2 | TRBV11-2 | NA | TRBD2 | TGTGCCAGCAGCTTACTAGCGGGGGGGTTCGGGGAGCTGTTTTTT | CASSLLAGGFGELFF
TRBJ2-1 | TRBV7-9 | NA | TRBD2 | TGTGCCAGCAGCCCGAGGACTAGCGACTACAATGAGCAGTTCTTC | CASSPRTSDYNEQFF
TRBJ1-2 | TRBV28 | once | TRBD1 | TGTGCCAGCAGTTTGCGACAGGGGTACTATGGCTACACCTTC | CASSLRQGYYGYTF
TRBJ1-6 | TRBV3-1/TRBV3-2 | once | TRBD1 | TGTGCCAGCAGCCAAGAAACAGGGGGCAACTCACCCCTCCACTTT | CASSQETGGNSPLHF
TRBJ2-7 | TRBV10-3 | NA | TRBD2 | TGTGCCATCAGTGTAGCGGGGGGGCCTAGCGAGCAGTACTTC | CAISVAGGPSEQYF